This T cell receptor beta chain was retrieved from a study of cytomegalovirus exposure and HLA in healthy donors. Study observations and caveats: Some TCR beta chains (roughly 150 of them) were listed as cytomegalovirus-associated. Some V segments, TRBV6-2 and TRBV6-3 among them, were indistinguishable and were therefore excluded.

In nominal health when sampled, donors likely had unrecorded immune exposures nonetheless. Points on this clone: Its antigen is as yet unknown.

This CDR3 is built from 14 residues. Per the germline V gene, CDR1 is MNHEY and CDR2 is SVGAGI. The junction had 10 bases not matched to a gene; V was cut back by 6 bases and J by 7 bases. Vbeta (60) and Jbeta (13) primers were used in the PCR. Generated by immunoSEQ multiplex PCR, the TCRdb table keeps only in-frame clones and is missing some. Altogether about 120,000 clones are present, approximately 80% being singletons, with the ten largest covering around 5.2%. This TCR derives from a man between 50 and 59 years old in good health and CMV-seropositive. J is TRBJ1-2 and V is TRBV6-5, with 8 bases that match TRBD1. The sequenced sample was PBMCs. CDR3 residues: CASSDQGATVGYTF. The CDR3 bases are TGTGCCAGCAGCGATCAGGGGGCGACGGTTGGCTACACCTTC.